These 8 T cell receptor beta chains originate from one sample sequenced in a study of blood T cell repertoires in COVID-19. Here immunoSEQ multiplex PCR was the method, and the copy in TCRdb shows in-frame clones only, minus some. The table has 170,000 or so clones, 80% to 85% seen once; the top ten hold under 3%. The sample was peripheral blood. These receptors were obtained from a woman aged 55 to 70 with acute or convalescent COVID-19.

This clone has a handful of counts. This chain connects TRBV28 to TRBJ2-7, with 10 bases fitting TRBD1. The CDR3 consists of 14 residues. CDR1 and CDR2 from the germline V gene are MDHEN and SYDVKM. The J segment lost 4 bases and the V segment lost 10 bases, leaving 10 bases of the junction unmatched. CDR3 nucleotide sequence: TGTGCCACGAGAACGGGACAGGGGTTATACGAGCAGTACTTC. It specifies CATRTGQGLYEQYF.

This chain uses TRBV7-2 with TRBJ1-5, with no clear D. Trimming cost V 3 bases and J 5 bases, with 14 bases left between them. The V gene's germline CDR1 is SGHTA and CDR2 FQGNSA. This CDR3 contains 15 residues. The chain's CDR3 is CASSFRSGGDQPQHF. CDR3 nucleotides: TGTGCCAGCAGCTTCCGTTCGGGAGGAGATCAGCCCCAGCATTTT. The entire variable domain, with the rest obtained from reference TRBV7-2 and TRBJ1-5, is as follows: GAGVSQSPSNKVTEKGKDVELRCDPISGHTALYWYRQSLGQGLEFLIYFQGNSAPDKSGLPSDRFSAERTGGSVSTLTIQRTQQEDSAVYLCASSFRSGGDQPQHFGDGTRLSIL.

The rearrangement joins TRBV6-4 to TRBJ1-1, with D perhaps TRBD1 (5 bases). Germline CDR1 reads MRHNA; CDR2 reads SNTAGT. The CDR3 is 14 amino acids. The V gene lost 3 bases and the J gene lost 1 base, with 9 bases spanning the gap. The CDR3 is CASSETTENTEAFF. The DNA of the CDR3 is TGTGCCAGCAGTGAAACGACAGAGAACACTGAAGCTTTCTTT.

The chain uses TRBV2 and TRBJ1-1, with a tentative D call TRBD1 (6 bases). V lost 6 bases, J lost 1 base, and 15 bases lay in between. In germline, CDR1 is SNHLY, CDR2 FYNNEI. The length of the CDR3 is 15 residues. Here the CDR3 reads CASRRGDTSNTEAFF. The CDR3 region has the DNA TGTGCCAGCAGGAGAGGGGACACTTCGAACACTGAAGCTTTCTTT.

The chain uses TRBV6-5 and TRBJ2-7, with 8 bases lining up with TRBD1. J lost 3 bases, V lost 11 bases, and 6 bases had no gene match. Germline CDR1 MNHEY, CDR2 SVGAGI. This CDR3 spans 12 amino acids. This chain's CDR3 is CAGGRGLYEQYF. The CDR3 nucleotides read TGTGCCGGTGGCAGGGGGCTCTACGAGCAGTACTTC.

This clone was picked up one time. The chain couples TRBV5-1 to TRBJ2-6, with unresolved D. The V gene's germline CDR1 is SGHRS and CDR2 YFSETQ. Trimming removed 2 bases at V and 3 bases at J, with 9 bases between. There are 15 residues in the CDR3. CDR3 protein: CASSFPGSGANVLTF. CDR3 bases: TGCGCCAGCAGCTTCCCTGGTAGTGGGGCCAACGTCCTGACTTTC.

The chain carries TRBV2 and TRBJ1-5; D might be TRBD1 (6 bases). V was clipped by 3 bases and J by 0 bases, with 9 bases between them. The germline gives CDR1 SNHLY, CDR2 FYNNEI. The CDR3 spans 15 residues. This CDR3 is CASSDGTRSNQPQHF. The CDR3 region has the DNA TGTGCCAGCAGTGACGGGACACGTAGCAATCAGCCCCAGCATTTT.

V gene TRBV6-6 combines with J gene TRBJ1-4; 11 bases are shared with TRBD1. The germline gives CDR1 MNHNY, CDR2 SVGAGI (reference sequence). The V gene end was trimmed by 6 bases and the J gene end by 3 bases; junction bases not matched to a gene: 12. The CDR3 loop spans 18 amino acids. The CDR3 sequence: CASSRGQGASAANEKLFF. In DNA, the CDR3 is TGTGCCAGCAGCCGAGGACAGGGGGCTTCGGCAGCTAATGAAAAACTGTTTTTT.